These 3 T cell receptor beta chains were all obtained from the same sample, sequenced in a study of blood T cell repertoires in COVID-19. Produced via immunoSEQ multiplex PCR; TCRdb's table is partial and in-frame only. This table holds a few hundred thousand clones, approximately 85% found once. The sequenced material came from PBMCs or T cells enriched from blood (not recorded which). The receptors here all came from a woman aged 50 to 60 who had recovered from COVID-19.

The V gene is TRBV18, the J gene TRBJ1-3; D unclear. V dropped 0 bases and J dropped 4 bases, with 13 bases sitting between them. CDR3 length: 16 residues. Per the germline V gene, CDR1 is KGHSH and CDR2 is LQKENI. This CDR3 reads CASSPPHAVWGNTIYF. DNA for the CDR3: TGTGCCAGCTCACCACCCCACGCGGTATGGGGAAACACCATATATTTT.

This chain uses TRBV14 with TRBJ2-5; weak D call: TRBD2 (6 bases). In germline, CDR1 is SGHDN, CDR2 FVKESK. The CDR3 length is 15 residues. Deletions cut 1 base from V and 1 base from J, with 10 bases between. This chain's CDR3 is CASSQGEESQETQYF. Written as DNA, the CDR3 is TGTGCCAGCAGCCAAGGGGAGGAGAGCCAAGAGACCCAGTACTTC.

V gene TRBV15 combines with J gene TRBJ2-1, with D perhaps TRBD2 (5 bases). There are 12 residues in the CDR3. V lost 1 base to trimming and J lost 8 bases, with 6 bases between them. CDR1 is LNHNV and CDR2 is YYDKDF in the germline V gene (reference sequence). The CDR3 DNA sequence: TGTGCCACCAGCAGAGTCGGGGATGAGCAGTTCTTC. Its translation: CATSRVGDEQFF.